The source of this T cell receptor beta chain is a study of blood T cell repertoires in COVID-19. On the study more broadly: Samples taken during acute and convalescent COVID-19 were collected in the United States, Italy and Spain. The cDNA or gDNA used as material had been derived from T cells, B-cell-depleted T cells, or PBMCs.

How the authors handled the data: By means of reference gene primer amplification, nucleated cell counts were estimated. This table comes from immunoSEQ multiplex PCR, and its TCRdb copy is limited to in-frame clones, with some not included. V and J calls and clone size follow that table, whereas D and trimming were derived from the DNA. The table lists roughly 150,000 clones, roughly 88% of them singletons. The CDR3 has 15 residues. V lost 4 bases and J lost 4; bases outside the gene matches: 3. CDR1 SGHRS and CDR2 YFSETQ come from the germline V gene. Input material: peripheral blood. The chain links TRBV5-1 to TRBJ2-1; 12 nucleotides line up with TRBD2. The sequence derives from a woman between 45 and 60 years old with acute or convalescent COVID-19. The CDR3 DNA follows: TGCGCCAGCAGCATCACTAGCGGGGGGTACAATGAGCAGTTCTTC. It is translated as CASSITSGGYNEQFF.